This T cell receptor beta chain was documented in a study of control samples from healthy donors and cancer patients (dated by TCRdb to between 2020 and 2021). Concerning this clone: It has no known antigen specificity. Per-base qualities were not stored, and no clone one base away is much larger.

Cut back by 7 bases and 0 bases, the V and J ends lie 14 bases apart. The CDR3 sequence holds 15 residues, the cysteine and phenylalanine included. Just the 45-base CDR3 DNA is kept, in frame starting at base 1. The CDR1 and CDR2 encoded by the germline V gene are SGHRS and YFSETQ. Libraries came from the immunoSEQ multiplex PCR assay. Entries here come from immuneACCESS through TCRdb and include only in-frame sequences with V and J called. Some clones fail to appear in such tables; in the studies checked, an unresolved V gene covers under half of the shortfall, and the cause of the remainder is unknown. The table for this sample lists approximately 160,000 clones; around 93% of them were counted only once. In total, the top ten clones hold roughly 4% of the sample.

The origin of this receptor is an older woman in good health. Input material: blood. The chain is made from TRBV5-1 and TRBJ1-3; the D gene is not confidently resolved. Read as DNA, the sequence is TGCGCCAGCCGAGAACGTCCCTACTCTGGAAACACCATATATTTT. Translated, this gives CASRERPYSGNTIYF.